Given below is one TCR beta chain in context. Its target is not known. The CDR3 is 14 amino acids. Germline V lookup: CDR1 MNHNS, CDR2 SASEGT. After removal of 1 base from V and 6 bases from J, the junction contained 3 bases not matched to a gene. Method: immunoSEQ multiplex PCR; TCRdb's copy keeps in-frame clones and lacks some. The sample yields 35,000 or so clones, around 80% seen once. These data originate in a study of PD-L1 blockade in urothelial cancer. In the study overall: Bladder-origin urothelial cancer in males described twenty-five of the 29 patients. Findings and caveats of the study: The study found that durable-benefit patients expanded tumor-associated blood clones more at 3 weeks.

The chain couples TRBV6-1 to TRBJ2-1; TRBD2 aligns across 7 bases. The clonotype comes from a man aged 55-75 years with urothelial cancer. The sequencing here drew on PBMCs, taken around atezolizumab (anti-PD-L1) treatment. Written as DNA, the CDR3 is TGTGCCAGCAGTGAAGGGCTAGCGGCCAATGAGCAGTTCTTC. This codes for CASSEGLAANEQFF.